This TCR beta chain came from a study of identical twins (dated by TCRdb to the mid-2010s). Regarding the complete study: To test whether fetal clonotypes persist, this study deep-sequenced TCR alpha and beta repertoires from monozygotic twins, from unrelated adults of various ages, and from cord blood. To rule out contamination, the twin experiments were replicated at different times with different library preparation protocols. General conclusions and limits of the study: In beta out-of-frame sequences, excess twin sharing was weaker, because having fewer shared sequences lowered the signal-to-noise ratio. Recombination models systematically underestimated out-of-frame TCR alpha sharing in monozygotic twins but agreed with sharing between unrelated individuals. Compared with coincidental sharing between unrelated individuals, out-of-frame TCR alpha sequences shared between twins showed an excess of sequences with low generation probability. Conclusions relied on cross-sectional statistical analysis, since the same donors could not be followed over many years. Abundant cord blood beta clonotypes had fewer insertions, young adult naive repertoires showed a similar but weaker trend, and memory repertoires showed no such trend. Zero-insertion analyses could be partly confounded by invariant T cells such as MAIT and iNKT, though diverse VJ usage argued against such confounding for most clonotypes.

All donors were healthy Caucasians. Three pairs of female monozygotic twins, all aged roughly 18 to 29 years, made up the twin cohort. The RNA used for TCR libraries was isolated from peripheral blood mononuclear cells. The library was built by means of 5' RACE. For sequencing, an Illumina HiSeq 2000 was employed. Template switching introduced a universal primer binding site; the final cDNA contained a unique molecular identifier, enabling accurate counting of TCR cDNA molecules. First-strand cDNA for TCR alpha and beta chains was synthesized from specific primers in the conserved constant-segment region. To control for contamination, every cDNA library was double barcoded, receiving both a SMART-Mk sample barcode and Illumina barcodes. TruSeq adapter sequences and Illumina sample barcodes were added in two successive PCR steps. The Illumina HiSeq platform was used with custom primers to sequence TCR alpha and beta cDNA libraries. The paper's processing steps were these. MiGEC processed the raw reads to extract unique molecular identifiers, while MiXCR was used to determine the CDR3 positions. For each individual, recombination models were inferred using an EM algorithm with the repgenHMM and IGoR tools. Shared clonotypes were analyzed with the tcR package in R, and sharing was normalized by the product of cloneset sizes. To study raw recombination free of thymic and clonal selection effects, out-of-frame nonproductive sequences were analyzed. The raw public data were reprocessed by TCRdb itself: fastp quality trimming at Q25, MiXCR clonotype calling, in-frame beta chains only. Each entry is one CDR3 protein sequence, shown with its most common DNA and genes. The V and J calls and clone size come from TCRdb's table, not from the authors' own analysis. The sample table lists hundreds of thousands of distinct CDR3 sequences, around a sixth of them with a count of one. Jointly, the top ten make up roughly 13% of the sample.

Counted from cysteine to phenylalanine, this CDR3 has 13 amino acids. The sequence is cut down to CDR3 DNA, 39 bases in frame from base 1. V drops 0 bases and J drops 5 bases, leaving 6 bases in between. The germline V gene sets CDR1 to SGHRS and CDR2 to YFSETQ. Only a few counts were recorded for this clonotype. The antigen it binds to is not known. No base-level quality is on record; no much larger clone is a single base apart. Separately, the same data were catalogued under a study of T cells expressing NK-cell markers. According to the second study: TCR beta-chain repertoires were profiled in sorted CD3+CD56+NKG2C+, CD3+CD56+NKG2C- and CD3+CD56-NKG2C+ T-cell subsets from eight donors. Seven of the eight sequenced donors were HCMV-seropositive and one was HCMV-seronegative. In several experiments an anti-gammadeltaTCR antibody was added to restrict sorting to alphabetaTCR-expressing T cells. In a handful of donors, the dominant CD3+CD56+NKG2C+ clonotypes were among the top 10 CD8+ clonotypes and accounted for about 1.0-7.5% of CD8+ T cells. Those dominant clonotypes were again the most abundant among CD3+CD56-NKG2C+ cells in a handful of donors, at about 25-65%. It remained unclear whether the expanded NKG2C-expressing T cell clones were specific for HCMV antigens. All eight donors whose samples were sequenced were randomly selected healthy volunteers, three of them men and five women. HCMV-specific IgG was detected in serum with a commercial ELISA kit to determine HCMV serostatus. For several donors, bulk peripheral blood T-cell repertoires were also sequenced from unsorted PBMC. MIGEC was used to demultiplex reads and group reads by UMI, and MiTCR was used to assemble and quantify clonotypes. Only TCR cDNA sequences supported by at least two reads were kept to exclude erroneous sequences. The tcR package was used for downstream repertoire analysis, and clonotypes were matched between fractions using CDR3 nucleotide sequence together with V segment. VDJmatch was used to annotate antigen specificity against VDJdb, with one amino acid substitution in CDR3 allowed.

This sequence was found in a woman under 30 in good health. Specimen: PBMCs. In this chain, TRBV5-1 is recombined with TRBJ2-1, with no confident D gene call. The CDR3 sequence is CASSLASDNEQFF. The DNA is TGCGCCAGCAGCTTGGCCAGCGACAATGAGCAGTTCTTC.